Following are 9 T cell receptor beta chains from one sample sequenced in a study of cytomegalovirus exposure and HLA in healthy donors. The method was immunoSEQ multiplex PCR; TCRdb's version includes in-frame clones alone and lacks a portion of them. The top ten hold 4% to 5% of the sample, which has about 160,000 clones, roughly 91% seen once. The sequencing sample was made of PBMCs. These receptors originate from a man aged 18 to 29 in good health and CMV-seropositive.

CDR3 sequence: CASSLVRRGGAEAFF. CDR3 nucleotides: TGCGCCAGCAGCTTGGTAAGGAGGGGAGGCGCTGAAGCTTTCTTT. The chain combines TRBV5-1 with TRBJ1-1, with D maybe TRBD1 (5 bases). Per germline, CDR1 SGHRS and CDR2 YFSETQ. CDR3 length: 15 residues. Trimming took off 0 bases at V and 6 bases at J, with 15 bases between the two ends. The variable domain in full, with the rest retrieved from reference TRBV5-1 and TRBJ1-1, is KAGVTQTPRYLIKTRGQQVTLSCSPISGHRSVSWYQQTPGQGLQFLFEYFSETQRNKGNFPGRFSGRQFSNSRSEMNVSTLELGDSALYLCASSLVRRGGAEAFFGQGTRLTVV.

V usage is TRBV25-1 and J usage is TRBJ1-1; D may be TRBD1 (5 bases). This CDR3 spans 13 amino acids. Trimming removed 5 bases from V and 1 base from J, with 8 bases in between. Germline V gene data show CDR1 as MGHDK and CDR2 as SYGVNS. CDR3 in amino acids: CASSRTGNTEAFF. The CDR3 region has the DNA TGTGCCAGCAGTCGCACAGGGAACACTGAAGCTTTCTTT.

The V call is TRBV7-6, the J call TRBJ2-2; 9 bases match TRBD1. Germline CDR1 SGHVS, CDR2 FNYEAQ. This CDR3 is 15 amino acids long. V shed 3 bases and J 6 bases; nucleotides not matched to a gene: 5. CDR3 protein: CASSLGDRESGELFF. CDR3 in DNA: TGTGCCAGCAGCTTGGGGGACAGGGAATCCGGGGAGCTGTTTTTT.

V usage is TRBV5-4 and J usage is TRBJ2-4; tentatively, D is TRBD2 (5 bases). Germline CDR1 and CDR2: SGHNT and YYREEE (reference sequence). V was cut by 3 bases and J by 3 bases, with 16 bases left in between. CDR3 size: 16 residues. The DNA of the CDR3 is TGTGCCAGCAGCTCAGGAATTAGCGCAAACAAAAACATTCAGTACTTC. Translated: CASSSGISANKNIQYF.

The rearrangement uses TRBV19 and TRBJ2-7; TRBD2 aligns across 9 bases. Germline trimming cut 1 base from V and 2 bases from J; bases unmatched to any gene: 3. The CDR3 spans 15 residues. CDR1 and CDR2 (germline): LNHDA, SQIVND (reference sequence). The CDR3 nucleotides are TGTGCCAGTAGTATAGGGGTAGCGGGAGCCTACGAGCAGTACTTC. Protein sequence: CASSIGVAGAYEQYF.

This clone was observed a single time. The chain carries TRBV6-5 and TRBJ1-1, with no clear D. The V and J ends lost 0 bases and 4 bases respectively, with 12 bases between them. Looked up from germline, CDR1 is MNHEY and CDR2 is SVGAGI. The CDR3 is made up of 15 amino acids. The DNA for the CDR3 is TGTGCCAGCAGTTACTCGAACGGGGTTGTCACTGAAGCTTTCTTT. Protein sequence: CASSYSNGVVTEAFF.

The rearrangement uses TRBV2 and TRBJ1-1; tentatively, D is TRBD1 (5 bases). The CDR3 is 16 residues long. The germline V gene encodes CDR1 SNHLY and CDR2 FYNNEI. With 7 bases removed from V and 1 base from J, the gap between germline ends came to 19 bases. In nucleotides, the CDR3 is TGTGCCAGCATTTGGGGACCGGGACTGACGAACACTGAAGCTTTCTTT. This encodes CASIWGPGLTNTEAFF.

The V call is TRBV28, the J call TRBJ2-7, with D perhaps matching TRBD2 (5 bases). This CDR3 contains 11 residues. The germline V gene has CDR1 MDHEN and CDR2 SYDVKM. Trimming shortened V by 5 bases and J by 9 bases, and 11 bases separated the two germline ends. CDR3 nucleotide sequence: TGTGCCAGCAGTGACCAGGCGGGGCAGTACTTC. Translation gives CASSDQAGQYF.

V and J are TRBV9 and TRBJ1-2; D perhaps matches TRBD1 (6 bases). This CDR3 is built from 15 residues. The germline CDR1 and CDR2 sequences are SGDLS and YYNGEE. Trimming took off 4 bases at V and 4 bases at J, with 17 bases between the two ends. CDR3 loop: CASSTSTGNGYGYTF. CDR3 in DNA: TGTGCCAGCAGCACCTCCACAGGGAATGGCTATGGCTACACCTTC. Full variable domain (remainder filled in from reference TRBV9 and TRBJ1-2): DSGVTQTPKHLITATGQRVTLRCSPRSGDLSVYWYQQSLDQGLQFLIQYYNGEERAKGNILERFSAQQFPDLHSELNLSSLELGDSALYFCASSTSTGNGYGYTFGSGTRLTVV.